This is a list of T cell receptor beta chains from one sample in a study of cytomegalovirus exposure and HLA in healthy donors. Some clones are missing from TCRdb's copy, which holds only in-frame ones; the method was immunoSEQ multiplex PCR. The repertoire holds 170,000 or so clones, approximately 83% seen once, with 2.5% to 3.5% in the top ten. The sequencing sample was made of PBMCs. All receptors come from a woman between 18 and 29 years old in good health and CMV-seropositive. The CDR3 runs from the conserved cysteine through the conserved F or W. The D gene is left open where the match is weak. Size values are once, few and many counts, or a class for expanded clones, and some rows have none.

NA TRBJ1-1 13 NA TRBV19 TGTGCCAGTAGTTCGCCTCGGTACACTGAAGCTTTCTTT CASSSPRYTEAFF
NA TRBJ2-3 16 TRBD2 TRBV7-2 TGTGCCAGCAGCTTAGGACTAGCGGGGGGTACAGATACGCAGTATTTT CASSLGLAGGTDTQYF
NA TRBJ1-1 13 NA TRBV4-2 TGTGCCAGCAGCCGGGCAGAGAACACTGAAGCTTTCTTT CASSRAENTEAFF
NA TRBJ2-7 15 NA TRBV5-1 TGCGCCAGCAGGCGTAAAGTAACGAGCACCTACGAGCAGTACTTC CASRRKVTSTYEQYF
few TRBJ1-3 15 TRBD1 TRBV29-1 TGCAGCGCTGTTACAGGGGGGAGAGCTGGAAACACCATATATTTT CSAVTGGRAGNTIYF
NA TRBJ2-7 13 NA TRBV9 TGTGCCAGCAGCGACGGTCAAGTGTACGAGCAGTACTTC CASSDGQVYEQYF
NA TRBJ2-3 17 TRBD2 TRBV10-3 TGTGCCATCAGTGAGTCGAGTGCGCGGGGGGGCCTTTATACGCAGTATTTT CAISESSARGGLYTQYF
once TRBJ2-5 14 NA TRBV2 TGTGCCAGCAGTGACCCACTAGCCCGGGAGACCCAGTACTTC CASSDPLARETQYF
NA TRBJ2-2 16 TRBD2 TRBV7-3 TGTGCCAGCAGCCCAAACGGGGGGTTCGGCACCGGGGAGCTGTTTTTT CASSPNGGFGTGELFF
NA TRBJ2-2 14 NA TRBV6-4 TGTGCCAGCAGTGCTACCCCGGGGGCCGGGGAGCTGTTTTTT CASSATPGAGELFF
NA TRBJ2-5 15 NA TRBV4-2 TGTGCCAGCAGCCAAGTGTTTCAGTCGTCAGAGACCCAGTACTTC CASSQVFQSSETQYF
NA TRBJ1-5 16 NA TRBV25-1 TGTGCCAGCGGACCACAGGGTGGAGAAAGCAATCAGCCCCAGCATTTT CASGPQGGESNQPQHF
NA TRBJ2-5 15 TRBD2 TRBV2 TGTGCCAGCAGCAAACTAGCGGGGTGGGAGGAGACCCAGTACTTC CASSKLAGWEETQYF
NA TRBJ1-2 13 TRBD1 TRBV7-6 TGTGCCAGCAGCTTAGGTGACAGGGGTGGCTACACCTTC CASSLGDRGGYTF
NA TRBJ2-7 14 NA TRBV7-2 TGTGCCAGCAGCTTAGGCAGGGGCCTCTACGAGCAGTACTTC CASSLGRGLYEQYF
NA TRBJ2-5 13 NA TRBV10-2 TGCGCCAGCGCTGGGGGGACCTCCGGGACCCAGTACTTC CASAGGTSGTQYF
few TRBJ1-2 15 NA TRBV2 TGTGCCAGCAGTGAAGCGCTTCCTCAGGGTTATGGCTACACCTTC CASSEALPQGYGYTF
NA TRBJ1-3 15 NA TRBV7-2 TGTGCCAGCAGCTTAGCCACAGGGTCTGGAAACACCATATATTTT CASSLATGSGNTIYF
NA TRBJ2-5 14 NA TRBV7-6 TGTGCCAGCAGCTCTATATACAGGGAAGAGACCCAGTACTTC CASSSIYREETQYF
NA TRBJ2-7 19 TRBD2 TRBV7-2 TGTGCCAGCAGCTTGGGACTAGCGGGGGGTCGAGATAGATCCTACGAGCAGTACTTC CASSLGLAGGRDRSYEQYF
NA TRBJ1-4 15 NA TRBV5-1 TGCGCCAGCAGCCAAACGGGGGAGGTTTACGAAAAACTGTTTTTT CASSQTGEVYEKLFF
NA TRBJ1-2 13 NA TRBV6-5 TGTGCCAGCAGAGTACAGGGAAAGGGTGGCTACACCTTC CASRVQGKGGYTF
NA TRBJ1-1 14 NA TRBV5-1 TGCGCCAGCAGCTTGGAAATGAGGGGAGGTGAAGCTTTCTTT CASSLEMRGGEAFF
NA TRBJ1-5 15 NA TRBV6-1 TGTGCCAGCAGCCGAGGTGTTGGAGGCAATCAGCCCCAGCATTTT CASSRGVGGNQPQHF
NA TRBJ2-5 13 NA TRBV4-3 TGCGCCAGCAGCCAAGATAGGGCTAGCCCCCAGTACTTC CASSQDRASPQYF
NA TRBJ1-2 14 NA TRBV5-4 TGTGCCAGCAGCTTGGGACAGGCTAACTATGGCTACACCTTC CASSLGQANYGYTF
NA TRBJ2-2 16 TRBD2 TRBV7-2 TGTGCCAGCAGCACAACTAGCGGGGTTAACACCGGGGAGCTGTTTTTT CASSTTSGVNTGELFF
NA TRBJ2-5 15 TRBD2 TRBV2 TGTGCCAGCAGTGAATCTGGGCTAGCGGGAGAGACCCAGTACTTC CASSESGLAGETQYF
once TRBJ1-1 13 NA TRBV6-1 TGTGCCAGCAGCGTCCTACTGGGGGCACGGGCTTTCTTT CASSVLLGARAFF
NA TRBJ2-7 14 NA TRBV5-8 TGTGCCAGCAGCCGGAGAGGAGGGACCTACGAGCAGTACTTC CASSRRGGTYEQYF
NA TRBJ1-5 15 NA TRBV7-8 TGTGCCAGCAGCTCCACCCTCGCCGGTAATCAGCCCCAGCATTTT CASSSTLAGNQPQHF
NA TRBJ1-1 11 NA TRBV29-1 TGCAGCGTTCTAGGGAACACTGAAGCTTTCTTT CSVLGNTEAFF
NA TRBJ2-1 12 NA TRBV10-2 TGCGCCAGCAGTGTTAATCAGGCTGAGCAGTTCTTC CASSVNQAEQFF
NA TRBJ1-2 14 NA TRBV6-1 TGTGCCAGCACTCTGGGGTGGGGGAGGGATGGCTACACCTTC CASTLGWGRDGYTF
once TRBJ1-2 14 NA TRBV6-5 TGTGCCAGCAGTTACTCGATTTGGAGTTATGGCTACACCTTC CASSYSIWSYGYTF
NA TRBJ1-1 14 TRBD1 TRBV19 TGTGCCAGCAAATCCCCGGGACAGGGCACTGAAGCTTTCTTT CASKSPGQGTEAFF
NA TRBJ2-7 15 TRBD1 TRBV2 TGTGCCAGCAGTCCCCCGGGACAGGGATACTACGAGCAGTACTTC CASSPPGQGYYEQYF
NA TRBJ2-3 17 TRBD2 TRBV7-8 TGTGCCAGCAGCTTATTCGTTAGCGGGGATACCAGGGTTACGCAGTATTTT CASSLFVSGDTRVTQYF
once TRBJ1-3 15 NA TRBV6-5 TGTGCCAGCAGACCCCCGGGGTCTGGAGGAAACACCATATATTTT CASRPPGSGGNTIYF
NA TRBJ2-5 15 TRBD1 TRBV2 TGTGCCAGCAGGGACCTAGGACAGGGGCAAGAGACCCAGTACTTC CASRDLGQGQETQYF
NA TRBJ1-2 14 NA TRBV9 TGTGCCAGCAGCGTCGGGGGAAGGGACTATGGCTACACCTTC CASSVGGRDYGYTF
NA TRBJ1-2 15 NA TRBV4-3 TGCGCCAGCAGCCAAGATTTTGCAGGCGACTATGGCTACACCTTC CASSQDFAGDYGYTF
NA TRBJ1-1 10 NA TRBV20-1 TGCAGGGCAGGGGTAACTGAAGCTTTCTTT CRAGVTEAFF
NA TRBJ2-7 15 TRBD1 TRBV4-1 TGCGCCAGCAGCCATCCGGACAGGCTTTCCTACGAGCAGTACTTC CASSHPDRLSYEQYF
NA TRBJ2-6 18 NA TRBV4-3 TGCGCCAGCAGCCAAGATCCCAACTGGAGCTCTGGGGCCAACGTCCTGACTTTC CASSQDPNWSSGANVLTF